These 19 T cell receptor beta chains originate from one sample sequenced in a study of cytomegalovirus exposure and HLA in healthy donors (dated by TCRdb to the late 2010s). The method behind the library was the immunoSEQ multiplex PCR assay. For the multiplex PCR, a mixture combining 60 forward primers for TCR Vbeta segments and 13 reverse primers for TCR Jbeta segments was used. What TCRdb holds here is the immuneACCESS table cut down to in-frame rearrangements. Part of the clones is not present; checked against another copy, under half of the missing clones reflect an unresolved V gene, and the others are unexplained. For this sample the table gives about 120,000 clones, of which over 60% were detected only once. The ten largest clones add up to less than 3% of the sample. The sample taken for sequencing was PBMCs. These receptors all come from a middle-aged woman in good health and CMV-seropositive.

J is TRBJ2-2 and V is TRBV6-5; no reliable D call. Germline CDR1 reads MNHEY; CDR2 reads SVGAGI. The CDR3 runs 13 residues. With 6 bases removed from V and 6 bases from J, the gap between germline ends came to 11 bases. CDR3 coding DNA: TGTGCCAGCAGCTCCCGGGTCGCCGGGGAGCTGTTTTTT. Its translation is CASSSRVAGELFF.

J is TRBJ2-1 and V is TRBV5-8, with D perhaps TRBD1 (5 bases). V was cut by 4 bases and J by 1 base, with 12 bases left in between. CDR1 SGHTS and CDR2 YDEGEE come from the germline V gene. This CDR3 region has 15 residues. CDR3 in DNA: TGTGCCAGCAGCCTGGGGCAGGGATCCTACAATGAGCAGTTCTTC. Translation: CASSLGQGSYNEQFF.

The chain joins TRBV30 to TRBJ1-6, with a weak D call TRBD1 (5 bases). V dropped 0 bases and J dropped 6 bases, with 12 bases sitting between them. The CDR3 sequence is 15 residues long. CDR1 is GTSNPN, CDR2 SVGIG, per germline (reference sequence). For the CDR3, the DNA is TGTGCCTGGAGTGTTCCTGGGGCAGCTAATTCACCCCTCCACTTT. Protein: CAWSVPGAANSPLHF. The full variable domain, completed using reference TRBV30 and TRBJ1-6, is SQTIHQWPATLVQPVGSPLSLECTVEGTSNPNLYWYRQAAGRGLQLLFYSVGIGQISSEVPQNLSASRPQDRQFILSSKKLLLSDSGFYLCAWSVPGAANSPLHFGNGTRLTVT.

V usage is TRBV6-5 and J usage is TRBJ1-2; tentatively, D is TRBD1 (6 bases). Deletions cut 1 base from V and 2 bases from J, with 14 bases between. The CDR3 covers 16 residues. CDR1 and CDR2 (germline): MNHEY, SVGAGI. The CDR3 nucleotides are TGTGCCAGCAGTTACTGGTCCAGTCAGGGGAACTATGGCTACACCTTC. It is translated as CASSYWSSQGNYGYTF.

The chain joins TRBV19 to TRBJ1-5; the D is unclear. The CDR3 spans 13 residues. CDR1 LNHDA and CDR2 SQIVND come from the germline V gene (reference sequence). V lost 6 bases and J lost 7, with 13 bases in between. The CDR3 here is CASRVGRGQPQHF. The CDR3 DNA is TGTGCCAGTAGGGTAGGGCGGGGACAGCCCCAGCATTTT.

The rearrangement joins TRBV7-9 to TRBJ2-3; 8 bases are shared with TRBD2. The CDR3 loop spans 15 amino acids. Germline loops: CDR1 SEHNR, CDR2 FQNEAQ (reference sequence). The trim removed 3 bases at V and 6 bases at J, leaving 8 bases unmatched. CDR3 sequence (DNA): TGTGCCAGCAGCTTTTCGTATCCTAGCGGGGATACGCAGTATTTT. This translates into CASSFSYPSGDTQYF.

J is TRBJ2-1 and V is TRBV9; the D gene is possibly TRBD2 (6 bases). Germline-derived CDR1 and CDR2 are SGDLS and YYNGEE. Deletions cut 0 bases from V and 2 bases from J, with 12 bases between. The CDR3 loop spans 16 amino acids. The CDR3: CASSVVPGAPYNEQFF. CDR3 DNA: TGTGCCAGCAGCGTAGTTCCGGGAGCACCCTACAATGAGCAGTTCTTC. The entire variable domain, with the rest obtained from reference TRBV9 and TRBJ2-1, is as follows: DSGVTQTPKHLITATGQRVTLRCSPRSGDLSVYWYQQSLDQGLQFLIQYYNGEERAKGNILERFSAQQFPDLHSELNLSSLELGDSALYFCASSVVPGAPYNEQFFGPGTRLTVL.

The chain has TRBV9 and TRBJ1-2; TRBD1 might be the D (6 bases). Germline-derived CDR1 and CDR2 are SGDLS and YYNGEE. V was cut by 4 bases and J by 6 bases, with 10 bases left in between. This CDR3 spans 12 amino acids. Here the CDR3 reads CASSRQGNGYTF. CDR3 nucleotide sequence: TGTGCCAGCAGCAGGCAGGGGAATGGCTACACCTTC.

The chain combines TRBV27 with TRBJ1-6, with a tentative D call TRBD1 (6 bases). The germline V gene encodes CDR1 MNHEY and CDR2 SMNVEV (reference sequence). The germline V and J ends were trimmed by 6 bases and 5 bases, with 14 bases remaining between them. There are 15 residues in the CDR3. In DNA, the CDR3 is TGTGCCAGCAGACCCCCGGGACAAAATAATTCACCCCTCCACTTT. Its translation is CASRPPGQNNSPLHF.

CDR3 region: CASSKDRALYGYTF. The CDR3 nucleotides read TGTGCCAGCAGCAAGGACAGGGCCCTCTATGGCTACACCTTC. This chain uses TRBV6-5 with TRBJ1-2, with 8 bases aligning to TRBD1. V shed 6 bases, J shed 4 bases, and the junction held 7 bases outside the gene matches. Germline CDR1 and CDR2: MNHEY and SVGAGI. This CDR3 is built from 14 residues.

The rearrangement uses TRBV2 and TRBJ2-5, with 10 nucleotides matching TRBD2. The CDR3 has 16 amino acids. The germline V gene encodes CDR1 SNHLY and CDR2 FYNNEI. V was pared by 2 bases and J by 0 bases, with 3 bases of the junction left unmatched. CDR3 nucleotide sequence: TGTGCCAGCAGTGAAATCCTAGCGGGGGACCAAGAGACCCAGTACTTC. This codes for CASSEILAGDQETQYF.

The J gene is TRBJ2-1, the V gene TRBV7-2, with D possibly TRBD2 on 5 matching bases. Germline V gives CDR1 SGHTA, CDR2 FQGNSA. Trimming shortened V by 7 bases and J by 5 bases, and 12 bases separated the two germline ends. The CDR3 length is 13 residues. The CDR3 region is CASTLTGDNEQFF. As DNA, the CDR3 is TGTGCCAGCACCCTTACCGGGGACAATGAGCAGTTCTTC.

J is TRBJ2-2 and V is TRBV5-1, with 10 bases lining up with TRBD2. Germline V lookup: CDR1 SGHRS, CDR2 YFSETQ. V shed 5 bases and J 4 bases; nucleotides not matched to a gene: 8. CDR3 size: 16 residues. The CDR3 nucleotides read TGCGCCAGCAGGATGCAAGCGGGAGGGGGCACCGGGGAGCTGTTTTTT. It specifies CASRMQAGGGTGELFF.

The chain couples TRBV5-4 to TRBJ2-3; TRBD1 matches 9 bases. V was clipped by 3 bases and J by 0 bases; unmatched bases: 2. This CDR3 is 15 amino acids long. From germline, CDR1 is SGHNT and CDR2 YYREEE (reference sequence). The CDR3 is CASSSQGASTDTQYF. CDR3 coding DNA: TGTGCCAGCAGCTCACAGGGGGCGAGCACAGATACGCAGTATTTT.

V usage is TRBV10-2 and J usage is TRBJ1-1; TRBD1 aligns across 9 bases. With V trimmed by 6 bases and J by 7 bases, 15 bases remained unmatched. The CDR3 extends over 16 amino acids. CDR1 and CDR2 from the germline V gene are WSHSY and SAAADI. This CDR3 reads CASRSPGQGPRGEAFF. CDR3 bases: TGCGCCAGCAGGTCGCCGGGACAGGGACCCCGGGGTGAAGCTTTCTTT.

The V call is TRBV11-3, the J call TRBJ1-1, with 9 bases identical to TRBD1. The CDR3 sequence is 15 residues long. V lost 3 bases, J lost 4 bases, and 6 bases stayed unmatched. The V gene's germline CDR1 is SGHNT and CDR2 YENEEA. CDR3 sequence: CASSFRDRVITEAFF. The CDR3, as DNA: TGTGCCAGCAGCTTCCGGGACAGGGTCATCACTGAAGCTTTCTTT.

V gene TRBV7-9 combines with J gene TRBJ2-3, with 11 bases lining up with TRBD1. The germline V gene has CDR1 SEHNR and CDR2 FQNEAQ (reference sequence). The CDR3 is 15 residues long. Losses at the gene ends were 5 bases for V and 6 bases for J; bases not matched to a gene: 7. In DNA, the CDR3 is TGTGCCAGCAGCGCCCGGGACAGGGGGTGGGATACGCAGTATTTT. Its translation: CASSARDRGWDTQYF.

This sequence joins TRBV5-4 and TRBJ1-2; D is undetermined. Trimming took off 1 base at V and 2 bases at J, with 12 bases between the two ends. The CDR3 is 15 amino acids. Germline V CDR1 and CDR2: SGHNT, YYREEE (reference sequence). The CDR3 protein is CASSLFAALNYGYTF. Written as DNA, the CDR3 is TGTGCCAGCAGCTTGTTCGCCGCGCTAAACTATGGCTACACCTTC.

This clone has just a few counts. The gene calls are TRBV4-1 and TRBJ2-5; TRBD2 matches 14 bases. After removal of 4 bases from V and 1 base from J, the junction contained 5 bases not matched to a gene. Germline CDR1 MGHRA, CDR2 YSYEKL. The length of the CDR3 is 17 residues. Here the CDR3 reads CASSRGLAGGPQETQYF. CDR3 DNA: TGCGCCAGCAGCCGAGGACTAGCGGGGGGACCCCAAGAGACCCAGTACTTC.